These T cell receptor beta chains were read from a single sample in a study of T cell responses to AZD1222 COVID-19 vaccine. The method was immunoSEQ multiplex PCR; TCRdb's version includes in-frame clones alone and lacks a portion of them. The sample comprises about 110,000 clones, around 90% of which are singletons, and 10% to 15% rests with the top ten. The sample in question was peripheral blood, obtained on day 0 of MenACWY control vaccination. These receptors originate from an adult in good health. The CDR3 runs from the conserved cysteine through the conserved F or W. Each record gives: J gene, V gene, CDR3 protein.

J gene: TRBJ1-5
V gene: TRBV19
CDR3 protein: CASGTTRSQPQHF

J gene: TRBJ2-1
V gene: TRBV5-1
CDR3 protein: CASSPGQGSHNEQFF

J gene: TRBJ1-2
V gene: TRBV27
CDR3 protein: CASSPIGAGTNYGYTF

J gene: TRBJ1-5
V gene: TRBV10-3
CDR3 protein: CAISDYGGNQPQHF

J gene: TRBJ1-4
V gene: TRBV28
CDR3 protein: CASSFGRGQLQSNEKLFF

J gene: TRBJ1-1
V gene: TRBV6-4
CDR3 protein: CASRRDGTAYEAFF

J gene: TRBJ1-6
V gene: TRBV7-9
CDR3 protein: CASSPGSTDYNSPLHF

J gene: TRBJ2-1
V gene: TRBV24-1
CDR3 protein: CATSDFGNEQFF

J gene: TRBJ1-5
V gene: TRBV19
CDR3 protein: CASSISRDQPQHF

J gene: TRBJ1-2
V gene: TRBV7-2
CDR3 protein: CASSPSRDRGRNYGYTF

J gene: TRBJ1-4
V gene: TRBV28
CDR3 protein: CASSSGQSVEKLFF

J gene: TRBJ2-5
V gene: TRBV7-2
CDR3 protein: CASSPRQGGETQYF

J gene: TRBJ1-5
V gene: TRBV19
CDR3 protein: CASSIDRGTNQPQHF

J gene: TRBJ2-2
V gene: TRBV7-8
CDR3 protein: CASSLGAFGTGELFF

J gene: TRBJ2-2
V gene: TRBV7-8
CDR3 protein: CASSFLLNTGELFF

J gene: TRBJ1-4
V gene: TRBV7-6
CDR3 protein: CASSLWESEKLFF

J gene: TRBJ2-7
V gene: TRBV7-9
CDR3 protein: CASSLSQGMVHEQYF

J gene: TRBJ2-7
V gene: TRBV6-2/TRBV6-3
CDR3 protein: CASSYRGDRESECEQYF

J gene: TRBJ1-3
V gene: TRBV27
CDR3 protein: CASSYGRGGGNTIYF

J gene: TRBJ1-2
V gene: TRBV7-3
CDR3 protein: CASTERTGAGYTF

J gene: TRBJ1-3
V gene: TRBV29-1
CDR3 protein: CSVEERNTIYF

J gene: TRBJ1-5
V gene: TRBV28
CDR3 protein: CASTAPPGGNYQPQHF